This T cell receptor (beta chain) was recovered during a study of blood T cell repertoires in COVID-19. On the study more broadly: Material from acute and convalescent COVID-19 was sourced from the United States, Italy and Spain. The cDNA or gDNA used as material had been derived from T cells, B-cell-depleted T cells, or PBMCs.

The germline V and J ends were trimmed by 7 bases and 0 bases, with 10 bases remaining between them. CDR1 MNHEY and CDR2 SVGAGI come from the germline V gene. The CDR3 totals 15 residues. In the original analysis: The authors estimated nucleated cell counts from reference gene primer amplification. Data came from immunoSEQ multiplex PCR; TCRdb stores just in-frame clones and leaves some out. That table gives V, J and clone size, and the DNA gave D and trimming. Here the sample spans about 190,000 clones, roughly four fifths being singletons. Sequenced: peripheral blood. J is TRBJ2-6 and V is TRBV6-5, with D perhaps matching TRBD1 (5 bases). This TCR was recovered from a woman aged 50 to 65 with acute or convalescent COVID-19. The DNA for the CDR3 is TGTGCCAGCACCCAGGGTAGCTCTGGGGCCAACGTCCTGACTTTC. This translates into CASTQGSSGANVLTF.